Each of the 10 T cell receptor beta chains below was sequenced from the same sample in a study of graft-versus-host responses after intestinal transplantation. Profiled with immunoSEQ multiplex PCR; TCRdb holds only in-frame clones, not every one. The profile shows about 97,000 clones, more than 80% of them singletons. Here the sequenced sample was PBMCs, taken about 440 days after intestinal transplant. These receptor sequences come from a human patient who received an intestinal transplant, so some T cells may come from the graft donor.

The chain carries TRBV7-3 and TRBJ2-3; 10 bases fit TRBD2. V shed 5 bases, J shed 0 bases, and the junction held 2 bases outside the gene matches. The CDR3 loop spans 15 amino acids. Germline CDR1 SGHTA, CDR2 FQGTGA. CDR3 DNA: TGTGCCAGCAGCCCTAGCGGGGGCAGCACAGATACGCAGTATTTT. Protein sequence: CASSPSGGSTDTQYF. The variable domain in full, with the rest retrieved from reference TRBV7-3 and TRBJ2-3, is GAGVSQTPSNKVTEKGKYVELRCDPISGHTALYWYRQSLGQGPEFLIYFQGTGAADDSGLPNDRFFAVRPEGSVSTLKIQRTERGDSAVYLCASSPSGGSTDTQYFGPGTRLTVL.

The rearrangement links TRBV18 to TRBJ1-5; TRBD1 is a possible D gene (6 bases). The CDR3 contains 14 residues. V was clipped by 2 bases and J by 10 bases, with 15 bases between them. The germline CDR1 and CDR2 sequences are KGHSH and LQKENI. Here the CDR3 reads CASSPKGEGTPQHF. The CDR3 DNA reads TGTGCCAGCTCACCAAAGGGGGAAGGGACTCCCCAGCATTTT.

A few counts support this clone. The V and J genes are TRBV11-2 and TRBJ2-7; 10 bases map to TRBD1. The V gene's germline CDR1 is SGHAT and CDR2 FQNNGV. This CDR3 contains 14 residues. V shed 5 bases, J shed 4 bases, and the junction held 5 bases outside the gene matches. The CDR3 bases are TGTGCCAGCAGCCCGGGGACAGGGGATTACGAGCAGTACTTC. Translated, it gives CASSPGTGDYEQYF.

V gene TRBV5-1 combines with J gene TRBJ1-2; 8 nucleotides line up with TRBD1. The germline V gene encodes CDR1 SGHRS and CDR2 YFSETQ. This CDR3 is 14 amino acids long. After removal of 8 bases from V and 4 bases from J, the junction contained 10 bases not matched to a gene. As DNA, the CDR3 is TGCGCCAGTACCACAGGGGGATCTAGCTATGGCTACACCTTC. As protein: CASTTGGSSYGYTF.

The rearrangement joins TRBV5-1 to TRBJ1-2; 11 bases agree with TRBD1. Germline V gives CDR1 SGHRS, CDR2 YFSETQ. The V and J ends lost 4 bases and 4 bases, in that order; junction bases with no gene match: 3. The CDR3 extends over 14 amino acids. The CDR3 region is CASSPGQGGYGYTF. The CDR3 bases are TGCGCCAGCAGCCCGGGACAGGGGGGCTATGGCTACACCTTC.

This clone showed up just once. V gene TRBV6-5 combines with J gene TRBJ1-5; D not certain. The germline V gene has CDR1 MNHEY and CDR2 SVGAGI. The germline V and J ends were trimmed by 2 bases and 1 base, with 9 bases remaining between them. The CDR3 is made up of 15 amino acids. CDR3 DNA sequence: TGTGCCAGCAGTTACGCCGGTGGGAGCAATCAGCCCCAGCATTTT. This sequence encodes CASSYAGGSNQPQHF.

Here the CDR3 DNA reads TGTGCCAGCAGCGAGGGACAAGCAATAAACTATGGCTACACCTTC. This translates into CASSEGQAINYGYTF. The chain couples TRBV9 to TRBJ1-2; possible D gene TRBD1, 6 bases. V lost 3 bases and J lost 2, with 14 bases in between. Per germline, CDR1 SGDLS and CDR2 YYNGEE. This CDR3 comprises 15 residues.

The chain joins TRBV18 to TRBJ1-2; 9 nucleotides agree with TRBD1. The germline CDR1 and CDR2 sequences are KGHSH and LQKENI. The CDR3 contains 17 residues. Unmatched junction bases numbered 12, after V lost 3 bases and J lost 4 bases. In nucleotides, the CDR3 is TGTGCCAGCTCACCCCGGAAGACAGGGGGGGCTATCTATGGCTACACCTTC. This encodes CASSPRKTGGAIYGYTF.

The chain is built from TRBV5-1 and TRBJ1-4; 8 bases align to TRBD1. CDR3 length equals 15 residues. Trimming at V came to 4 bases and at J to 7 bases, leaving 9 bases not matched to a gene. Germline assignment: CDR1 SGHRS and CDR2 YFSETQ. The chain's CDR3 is CASSEGGQGGEKLFF. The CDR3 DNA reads TGCGCCAGCAGCGAGGGAGGACAGGGAGGTGAAAAACTGTTTTTT.

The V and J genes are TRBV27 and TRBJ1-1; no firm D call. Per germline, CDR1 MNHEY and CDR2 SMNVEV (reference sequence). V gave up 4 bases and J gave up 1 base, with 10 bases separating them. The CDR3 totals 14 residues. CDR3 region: CASSSPGQNTEAFF. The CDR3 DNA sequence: TGTGCCAGCAGTTCCCCGGGCCAGAACACTGAAGCTTTCTTT.